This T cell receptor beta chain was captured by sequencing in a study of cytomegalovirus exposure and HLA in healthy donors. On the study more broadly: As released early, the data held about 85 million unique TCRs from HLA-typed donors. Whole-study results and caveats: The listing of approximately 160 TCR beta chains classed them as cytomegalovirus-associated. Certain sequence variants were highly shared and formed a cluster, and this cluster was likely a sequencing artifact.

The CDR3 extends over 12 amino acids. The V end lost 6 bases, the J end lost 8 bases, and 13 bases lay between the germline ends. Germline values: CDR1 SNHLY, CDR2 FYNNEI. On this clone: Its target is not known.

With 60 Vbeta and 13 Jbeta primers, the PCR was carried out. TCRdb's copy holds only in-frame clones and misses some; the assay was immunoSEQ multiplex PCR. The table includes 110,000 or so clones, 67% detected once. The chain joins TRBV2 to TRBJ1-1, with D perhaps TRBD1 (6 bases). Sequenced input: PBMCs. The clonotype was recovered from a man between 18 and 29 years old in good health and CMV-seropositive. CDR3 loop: CASRRDTWEAFF. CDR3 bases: TGTGCCAGCAGAAGGGACACCTGGGAAGCTTTCTTT. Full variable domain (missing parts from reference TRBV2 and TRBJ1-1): EPEVTQTPSHQVTQMGQEVILRCVPISNHLYFYWYRQILGQKVEFLVSFYNNEISEKSEIFDDQFSVERPDGSNFTLKIRSTKLEDSAMYFCASRRDTWEAFFGQGTRLTVV.